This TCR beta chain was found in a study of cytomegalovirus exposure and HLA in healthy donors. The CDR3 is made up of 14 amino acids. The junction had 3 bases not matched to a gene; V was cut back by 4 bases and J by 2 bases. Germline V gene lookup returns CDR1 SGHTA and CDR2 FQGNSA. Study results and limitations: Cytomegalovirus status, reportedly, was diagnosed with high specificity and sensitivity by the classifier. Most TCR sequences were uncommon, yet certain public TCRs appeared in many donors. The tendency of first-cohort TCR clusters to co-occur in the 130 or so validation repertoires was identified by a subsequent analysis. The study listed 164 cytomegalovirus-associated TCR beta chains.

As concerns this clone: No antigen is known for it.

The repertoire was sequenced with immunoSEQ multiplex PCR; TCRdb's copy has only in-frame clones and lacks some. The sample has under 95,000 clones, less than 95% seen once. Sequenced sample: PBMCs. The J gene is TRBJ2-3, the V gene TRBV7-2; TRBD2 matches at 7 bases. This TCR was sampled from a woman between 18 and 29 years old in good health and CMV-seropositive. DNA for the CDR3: TGTGCCAGCAGCTGGGGGGGGGTCACAGATACGCAGTATTTT. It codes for CASSWGGVTDTQYF.